This T cell receptor (beta chain) stems from a study of cytomegalovirus exposure and HLA in healthy donors. Whole-study findings and limits: Some TCR beta chains (around 180 of them) were listed as cytomegalovirus-associated. One later analysis reportedly identified an Asian-associated ancestry cluster that showed fewer N-insertions than the approximately 700-donor mean.

As to this clone: What it binds is unknown.

PCR was performed using 60 Vbeta and 13 Jbeta primers. Here immunoSEQ multiplex PCR was the method, and the copy in TCRdb shows in-frame clones only, minus some. This sample's table reports over 110,000 clones. The ends were cut back, 8 bases at V and 0 bases at J, with 7 bases in the middle. Germline CDR1 reads SNHLY; CDR2 reads FYNNEI. The CDR3 is 13 amino acids. The TCR originated in a male donor in good health and CMV-seronegative. Sequenced sample: PBMCs. This chain uses TRBV2 with TRBJ2-2, with unresolved D. The CDR3 region has the DNA TGTGCCAGCCGATACACGAACACCGGGGAGCTGTTTTTT. Translation: CASRYTNTGELFF.